Listed here are 32 T cell receptor beta chains from one sample, sequenced in a study of blood T cell repertoires in COVID-19. Sequencing was performed with immunoSEQ multiplex PCR; in TCRdb, only in-frame clones are kept and a portion is missing. The sample gives approximately 220,000 clones, around 82% of which show up once; approximately 4.8% is in the top ten. The sequencing sample was made of PBMCs or T cells enriched from blood (not recorded which). The receptor source for this set is a woman aged 45 to 65 who had been exposed to COVID-19.

The chain is built from TRBV19 and TRBJ1-3, with TRBD1 matching 7 bases. With 9 bases clipped from V and 0 bases from J, the junction kept 5 bases outside the gene matches. This CDR3 region has 14 residues. Germline V gene lookup returns CDR1 LNHDA and CDR2 SQIVND (reference sequence). The CDR3 loop is CASRRDSSGNTIYF. The CDR3 DNA reads as TGTGCCAGCCGGAGGGACAGCTCTGGAAACACCATATATTTT.

Only one count was recorded for this clone. J is TRBJ1-1 and V is TRBV15; the D gene is possibly TRBD1 (6 bases). CDR3 length: 14 amino acids. V lost 0 bases and J 5 bases, leaving 10 bases between the germline ends. Germline loops: CDR1 LNHNV, CDR2 YYDKDF (reference sequence). Here the CDR3 DNA reads TGTGCCACCAGCAGAGAATGGGGGCGGACTGAAGCTTTCTTT. Residues: CATSREWGRTEAFF.

This chain uses TRBV3-1 (or the pseudogene TRBV3-2) with TRBJ1-3, with D possibly being TRBD1 (5 bases). The CDR3 contains 17 residues. V lost 3 bases to trimming and J lost 0 bases, with 15 bases between them. Per germline, CDR1 LGHDT and CDR2 YNNKEL (reference sequence). CDR3 region: CASSHAGLLDSGNTIYF. CDR3 DNA: TGTGCCAGCAGCCATGCGGGACTCCTAGACTCTGGAAACACCATATATTTT.

This clone appeared a few times. This chain joins TRBV19 and TRBJ2-2, with D perhaps matching TRBD2 (6 bases). The CDR3 is made up of 14 amino acids. Germline V gene sequence: CDR1 LNHDA, CDR2 SQIVND (reference sequence). V dropped 7 bases and J dropped 3 bases, with 12 bases sitting between them. CDR3 coding DNA: TGTGCCAGTAAATCGCGGGGTGACACCGGGGAGCTGTTTTTT. The encoded protein is CASKSRGDTGELFF.

The rearrangement uses TRBV5-6 and TRBJ1-1, with TRBD1 as a possible D gene (5 bases). The germline V and J ends were trimmed by 3 bases and 1 base, with 16 bases remaining between them. This CDR3 region has 16 residues. CDR1 is SGHDT, CDR2 YYEEEE, per germline. The CDR3 coding sequence is TGTGCCAGCAGCTCCCCCGATAGGGGATCGAACACTGAAGCTTTCTTT. Amino acid sequence: CASSSPDRGSNTEAFF.

The chain has TRBV3-1 (or the pseudogene TRBV3-2) and TRBJ2-7, with 8 bases that match TRBD1. This CDR3 spans 14 amino acids. The V gene's germline CDR1 is LGHDT and CDR2 YNNKEL (reference sequence). The J segment lost 4 bases and the V segment lost 2 bases, leaving 4 bases of the junction unmatched. This chain's CDR3 is CASSQQGASYEQYF. The CDR3 nucleotides read TGTGCCAGCAGCCAACAGGGGGCCTCGTACGAGCAGTACTTC.

The rearrangement links TRBV5-1 to TRBJ2-3; D is possibly TRBD1 (6 bases). Germline CDR1 SGHRS, CDR2 YFSETQ. The CDR3 spans 13 residues. V lost 4 bases, J lost 7 bases, and 13 bases lay in between. The CDR3 here is CASSPGQPNTQYF. CDR3 sequence (DNA): TGCGCCAGCAGCCCAGGACAGCCTAATACGCAGTATTTT.

CDR3 loop: CASSLGQGGDQPQHF. CDR3 nucleotides: TGTGCCAGCAGTTTGGGGCAGGGAGGTGATCAGCCCCAGCATTTT. The chain recombines TRBV27 with TRBJ1-5; perhaps TRBD1 as D (5 bases). V lost 3 bases and J 5 bases, leaving 14 bases between the germline ends. The CDR3 is 15 amino acids. CDR1 is MNHEY, CDR2 SMNVEV, per germline (reference sequence).

The chain couples TRBV19 to TRBJ1-6; D possibly corresponds to TRBD1 (5 bases). The CDR3 runs to 18 residues. The germline gives CDR1 LNHDA, CDR2 SQIVND (reference sequence). V lost 11 bases, J lost 8 bases, and 31 bases lay in between. CDR3 sequence reads: CARTSGEGRIEIYSPLHF. The CDR3 DNA is TGTGCCCGAACGAGTGGGGAGGGGCGCATTGAGATATATTCACCCCTCCACTTT. Drawing the rest from reference TRBV19 and TRBJ1-6, the complete variable domain is DGGITQSPKYLFRKEGQNVTLSCEQNLNHDAMYWYRQDPGQGLRLIYYSQIVNDFQKGDIAEGYSVSREKKESFPLTVTSAQKNPTAFYLCARTSGEGRIEIYSPLHFGNGTRLTVT.

The V and J genes are TRBV5-4 and TRBJ2-2; 12 bases are a match to TRBD2. The germline V gene has CDR1 SGHNT and CDR2 YYREEE (reference sequence). The CDR3 consists of 16 residues. With V trimmed by 5 bases and J by 1 base, 3 bases remained unmatched. DNA of the CDR3: TGTGCCAGCAGTTCGGGACTAGCGGGGAACACCGGGGAGCTGTTTTTT. The encoded protein is CASSSGLAGNTGELFF.

This clone appeared a few times. This rearrangement joins TRBV5-4 to TRBJ2-2; 13 bases map to TRBD2. Germline CDR1 is SGHNT and CDR2 is YYREEE (reference sequence). The CDR3 is 16 amino acids. V lost 4 bases, J lost 6 bases, and 6 bases stayed unmatched. The CDR3 is CASSPRTSGGPGELFF. The CDR3 DNA is TGTGCCAGCAGCCCCCGGACTAGCGGGGGACCCGGGGAGCTGTTTTTT.

This chain uses TRBV19 with TRBJ1-4, with no clear D. V was trimmed by 6 bases and J by 2 bases, leaving 16 bases between them. This CDR3 contains 16 residues. Germline CDR1 is LNHDA and CDR2 is SQIVND (reference sequence). CDR3 in amino acids: CASSRLSAVTNEKLFF. CDR3 DNA sequence: TGTGCCAGTAGCCGACTCTCGGCGGTCACTAATGAAAAACTGTTTTTT.

In this sample, this clone turned up once. The chain combines TRBV11-2 with TRBJ1-1; TRBD1 aligns across 8 bases. The CDR3 length is 15 residues. Trimming took 4 bases from V and 3 from J; bases not matched to a gene: 7. Germline V gene lookup returns CDR1 SGHAT and CDR2 FQNNGV. The CDR3 spells CASSSNRQGYTEAFF. Here the CDR3 DNA reads TGTGCCAGCAGCTCAAACCGACAGGGGTACACTGAAGCTTTCTTT.

Remarks on this clone: The same CDR3 also results from other DNA sequences found in this sample. This sequence joins TRBV29-1 and TRBJ1-5, with 8 bases that match TRBD1. V lost 6 bases and J lost 4; bases outside the gene matches: 8. This CDR3 region has 14 residues. CDR1 is SQVTM and CDR2 is ANQGSEA in the germline V gene. This CDR3 is CSVSTGVGNQPQHF. The CDR3, as DNA: TGCAGCGTATCGACAGGGGTCGGGAATCAGCCCCAGCATTTT.

This clone has a single count. The rearrangement links TRBV2 to TRBJ1-6; D might be TRBD1 (5 bases). Germline V gene lookup returns CDR1 SNHLY and CDR2 FYNNEI. The germline V and J ends were trimmed by 7 bases and 7 bases, with 14 bases remaining between them. This CDR3 region has 14 residues. DNA for the CDR3: TGTGCCAGCATTGGGAGGGGATTAAATTCACCCCTCCACTTT. Translating it yields CASIGRGLNSPLHF.

The gene calls are TRBV6-5 and TRBJ1-2, with 8 bases fitting TRBD1. CDR3 length: 14 residues. V lost 6 bases and J lost 7; bases outside the gene matches: 10. Per the germline V gene, CDR1 is MNHEY and CDR2 is SVGAGI. DNA of the CDR3: TGTGCCAGCAGACGACCACGGACAGGGTTTGGCTACACCTTC. It is translated as CASRRPRTGFGYTF.

CDR3 loop: CSAPYNEQFF. The CDR3 bases are TGCAGTGCCCCGTACAATGAGCAGTTCTTC. V gene TRBV20-1 combines with J gene TRBJ2-1; unclear D gene. Germline CDR1 reads DFQATT; CDR2 reads SNEGSKA (reference sequence). The CDR3 is made up of 10 amino acids. V was shortened by 6 bases and J by 4 bases, with 4 bases between the two germline ends.

The rearrangement uses TRBV27 and TRBJ1-2; D might be TRBD1 (6 bases). Trimming shortened V by 5 bases and J by 2 bases, and 12 bases separated the two germline ends. Per germline, CDR1 MNHEY and CDR2 SMNVEV (reference sequence). The CDR3 length is 14 residues. As DNA, the CDR3 is TGTGCCAGCAGTCCCGGGACATTCAACTATGGCTACACCTTC. Encoded protein: CASSPGTFNYGYTF.

This clone has a handful of counts. The chain employs TRBV5-4 and TRBJ2-2; D might be TRBD2 (5 bases). The germline V gene encodes CDR1 SGHNT and CDR2 YYREEE (reference sequence). The V gene lost 1 base and the J gene lost 5 bases, with 12 bases spanning the gap. The CDR3 is made up of 15 amino acids. The CDR3 DNA reads as TGTGCCAGCAGCTTGTCCCCCTCGGGGACCGGGGAGCTGTTTTTT. This gives the protein CASSLSPSGTGELFF.

The genes are TRBV5-1 and TRBJ2-3; 10 bases align to TRBD2. V shed 4 bases and J 1 base; nucleotides not matched to a gene: 9. There are 17 residues in the CDR3. The germline gives CDR1 SGHRS, CDR2 YFSETQ. CDR3 sequence reads: CASSLLTGTSGTDTQYF. CDR3 nucleotides: TGCGCCAGCAGCCTGCTAACCGGGACTAGCGGCACAGATACGCAGTATTTT.

The chain has TRBV19 and TRBJ1-5; D is ambiguous. In germline, CDR1 is LNHDA, CDR2 SQIVND (reference sequence). V was shortened by 5 bases and J by 5 bases, with 16 bases between the two germline ends. The CDR3 loop spans 15 amino acids. CDR3 sequence (DNA): TGTGCCAGTAGTTGGACTCCACCGGGTGATCAGCCCCAGCATTTT. Protein product: CASSWTPPGDQPQHF.

In this sample, this clone turned up once. V is TRBV12-3 or TRBV12-4 and J is TRBJ1-2; 9 bases fit TRBD1. The CDR3 runs 13 residues. J gave up 6 bases and V 6 bases, and 5 bases lay outside the gene matches. This CDR3 is CASRGTGRNGYTF. As DNA, the CDR3 is TGTGCCAGCAGAGGGACAGGGCGGAATGGCTACACCTTC.

This chain uses TRBV3-1 (or the pseudogene TRBV3-2) with TRBJ1-2; no reliable D call. The V end lost 1 base, the J end lost 7 bases, and 7 bases lay between the germline ends. Germline V gene data show CDR1 as LGHDT and CDR2 as YNNKEL (reference sequence). The CDR3 has 12 amino acids. DNA of the CDR3: TGTGCCAGCAGCCAAGTGAGGAGTGGCTACACCTTC. Its protein is CASSQVRSGYTF.

In this sample, this clone turned up once. V is TRBV3-1 (or the pseudogene TRBV3-2) and J is TRBJ1-2; TRBD1 is a possible D gene (6 bases). Germline V gives CDR1 LGHDT, CDR2 YNNKEL (reference sequence). The V end lost 1 base, the J end lost 7 bases, and 16 bases lay between the germline ends. The CDR3 runs to 15 residues. The CDR3: CASSQGQAFTRGYTF. The CDR3 nucleotides are TGTGCCAGCAGCCAAGGACAGGCCTTTACGCGTGGCTACACCTTC.

The CDR3 reads CASSLGEGGRYGYTF. Here the CDR3 DNA reads TGCGCCAGCAGCCTGGGGGAAGGGGGCAGGTATGGCTACACCTTC. The chain carries TRBV5-1 and TRBJ1-2; 7 nucleotides line up with TRBD1. Per the germline V gene, CDR1 is SGHRS and CDR2 is YFSETQ. The J segment lost 5 bases and the V segment lost 4 bases, leaving 11 bases of the junction unmatched. The CDR3 covers 15 residues.

The chain uses TRBV10-3 and TRBJ1-1, with 9 bases matching TRBD1. The J segment lost 3 bases and the V segment lost 6 bases, leaving 2 bases of the junction unmatched. The CDR3 spans 13 residues. Germline CDR1 and CDR2: ENHRY and SYGVKD. CDR3 loop: CAIRDRGDTEAFF. The CDR3 DNA sequence: TGTGCCATCAGGGACAGGGGAGACACTGAAGCTTTCTTT.

This clone has a single count. The rearrangement uses TRBV24-1 and TRBJ1-1; no definite D call. The CDR3 has 12 amino acids. The V and J ends lost 6 bases and 5 bases respectively, with 9 bases between them. CDR1 is KGHDR and CDR2 is SFDVKD in the germline V gene. CDR3: CATSNPGTEAFF. As DNA, the CDR3 is TGTGCCACCAGTAATCCGGGGACTGAAGCTTTCTTT.

This chain uses TRBV27 with TRBJ1-4, with D perhaps TRBD1 (6 bases). Germline V gene lookup returns CDR1 MNHEY and CDR2 SMNVEV (reference sequence). This CDR3 is 15 amino acids long. Trimming cost V 3 bases and J 6 bases, with 14 bases left between them. The CDR3 region has the DNA TGTGCCAGCAGTTTGGGGGCAACCTCCGATGAAAAACTGTTTTTT. It specifies CASSLGATSDEKLFF.

The chain is built from TRBV18 and TRBJ2-3; D perhaps matches TRBD2 (6 bases). This CDR3 spans 16 amino acids. V was shortened by 0 bases and J by 6 bases, with 16 bases between the two germline ends. Germline lookup yields CDR1 KGHSH and CDR2 LQKENI. The CDR3 reads CASSPPWAGRSDTQYF. In DNA form, the CDR3 reads TGTGCCAGCTCACCACCTTGGGCAGGGAGGAGTGATACGCAGTATTTT. The variable domain in full, completed from reference TRBV18 and TRBJ2-3, reads NAGVMQNPRHLVRRRGQEARLRCSPMKGHSHVYWYRQLPEEGLKFMVYLQKENIIDESGMPKERFSAEFPKEGPSILRIQQVVRGDSAAYFCASSPPWAGRSDTQYFGPGTRLTVL.

The chain combines TRBV5-6 with TRBJ2-4; 9 bases fit TRBD1. The germline CDR1 and CDR2 sequences are SGHDT and YYEEEE. V was pared by 3 bases and J by 2 bases, with 3 bases of the junction left unmatched. The CDR3 sequence is 15 residues long. The CDR3 DNA is TGTGCCAGCAGCTGGACAGGGGAGTCCAAAAACATTCAGTACTTC. Protein sequence: CASSWTGESKNIQYF.

V is TRBV7-2 and J is TRBJ2-7; the D gene is possibly TRBD1 (5 bases). V lost 3 bases to trimming and J lost 3 bases, with 12 bases between them. This CDR3 spans 14 amino acids. Germline-derived CDR1 and CDR2 are SGHTA and FQGNSA. The chain's CDR3 is CASSFSGGHYEQYF. The DNA of the CDR3 is TGTGCCAGCAGCTTCTCCGGCGGACACTACGAGCAGTACTTC.

The V call is TRBV28, the J call TRBJ1-3; D remains ambiguous. The CDR3 runs 15 residues. Germline V gene data show CDR1 as MDHEN and CDR2 as SYDVKM. The ends were cut back, 6 bases at V and 0 bases at J, with 12 bases in the middle. The CDR3 is CASRLTGSSGNTIYF. CDR3 coding DNA: TGTGCCAGCAGACTAACCGGGAGCTCTGGAAACACCATATATTTT.